This T cell receptor (beta chain) was recorded in a study of response to subunit inactivated influenza vaccine (dated by TCRdb to the late 2010s). A note on the overall study: Deep quantitative T cell receptor repertoire profiling was used in the study to track responses to a trivalent subunit inactivated influenza vaccine. Summary of the overall study and its limitations: It was suggested by the authors that each seasonal influenza vaccination may recruit only a limited number of new T cells.

Library preparation was by RT-PCR. The data were produced on an Illumina HiSeq 2500. TCRdb reprocessing: public reads trimmed at Q25 with fastp, clones called with MiXCR, in-frame beta chains kept. Every CDR3 protein is listed once, alongside the most common genes and DNA of its rows. The sample table shows 500,000 to 600,000 distinct CDR3 sequences, and 6.5% to 8% are seen once. The top ten clones comprise approximately 12% of the sample. On this clonotype itself: What this receptor recognizes is not known. No much larger clonotype is one base removed from it; base qualities were not supplied.

CDR1 and CDR2, per the germline V gene (reference sequence), are SEHNR and FQNEAQ. Trimming at the junction amounts to 1 base on V and 1 base on J, and the germline ends lie 9 bases apart. The CDR3 runs 15 residues from the cysteine to the phenylalanine. Left in the record is the CDR3 DNA by itself, 45 bases read in frame from the first base. Recombination joined TRBV7-9 with TRBJ2-3; there is no confident call for the D gene. The sequence derives from a man aged 50 to 75 who received an inactivated influenza vaccine. Donor details come from another sample of the same person, matched by shared clones. The sample in question was PBMCs from blood, obtained less than 30 months after vaccination. The CDR3 reads CASSLVALGTDTQYF. The DNA sequence reads TGTGCCAGCAGCTTAGTGGCTTTAGGCACAGATACGCAGTATTTT.